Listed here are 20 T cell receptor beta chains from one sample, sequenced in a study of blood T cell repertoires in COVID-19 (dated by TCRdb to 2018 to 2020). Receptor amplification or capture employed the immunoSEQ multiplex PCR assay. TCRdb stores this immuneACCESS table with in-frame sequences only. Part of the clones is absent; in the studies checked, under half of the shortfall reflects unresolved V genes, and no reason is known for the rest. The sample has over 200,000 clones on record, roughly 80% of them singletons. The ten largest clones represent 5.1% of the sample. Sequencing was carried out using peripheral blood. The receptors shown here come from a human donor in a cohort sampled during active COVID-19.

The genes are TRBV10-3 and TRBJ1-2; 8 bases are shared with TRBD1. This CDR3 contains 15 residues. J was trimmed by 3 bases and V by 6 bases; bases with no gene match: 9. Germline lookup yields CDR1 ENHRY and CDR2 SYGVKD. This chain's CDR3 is CAISKTGAPDYGYTF. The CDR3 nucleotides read TGTGCCATCAGCAAGACAGGGGCCCCCGACTATGGCTACACCTTC.

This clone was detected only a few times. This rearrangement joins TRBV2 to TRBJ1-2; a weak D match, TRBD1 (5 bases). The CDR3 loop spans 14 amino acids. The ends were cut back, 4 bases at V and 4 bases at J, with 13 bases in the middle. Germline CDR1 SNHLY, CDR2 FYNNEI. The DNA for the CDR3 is TGTGCCAGCAGTGTCGGGCAGGGCGTCTATGGCTACACCTTC. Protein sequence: CASSVGQGVYGYTF.

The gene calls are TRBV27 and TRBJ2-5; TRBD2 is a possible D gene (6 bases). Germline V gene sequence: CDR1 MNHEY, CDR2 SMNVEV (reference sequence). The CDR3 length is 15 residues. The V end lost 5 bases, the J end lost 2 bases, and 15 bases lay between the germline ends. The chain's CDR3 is CASSAFGTSQETQYF. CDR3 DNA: TGTGCCAGCAGTGCCTTCGGGACTTCACAAGAGACCCAGTACTTC.

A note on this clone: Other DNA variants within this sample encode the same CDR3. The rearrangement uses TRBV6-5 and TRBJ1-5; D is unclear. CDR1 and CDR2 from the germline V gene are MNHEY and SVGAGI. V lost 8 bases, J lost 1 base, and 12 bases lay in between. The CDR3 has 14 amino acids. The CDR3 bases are TGTGCCAGCGGCCCAGGCGTAAGCAATCAGCCCCAGCATTTT. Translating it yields CASGPGVSNQPQHF.

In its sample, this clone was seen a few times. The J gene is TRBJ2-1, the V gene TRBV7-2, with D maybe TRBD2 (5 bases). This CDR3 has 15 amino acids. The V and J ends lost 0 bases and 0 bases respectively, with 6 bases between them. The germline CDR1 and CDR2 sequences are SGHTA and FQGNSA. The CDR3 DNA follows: TGTGCCAGCAGCTTAGCGGGGAGCTCCTACAATGAGCAGTTCTTC. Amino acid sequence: CASSLAGSSYNEQFF.

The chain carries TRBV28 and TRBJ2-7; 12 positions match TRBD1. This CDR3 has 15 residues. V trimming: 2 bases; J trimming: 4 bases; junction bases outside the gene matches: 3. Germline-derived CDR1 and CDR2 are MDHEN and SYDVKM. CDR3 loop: CASSLTGQGAYEQYF. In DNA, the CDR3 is TGTGCCAGCAGTTTAACGGGACAGGGGGCTTACGAGCAGTACTTC.

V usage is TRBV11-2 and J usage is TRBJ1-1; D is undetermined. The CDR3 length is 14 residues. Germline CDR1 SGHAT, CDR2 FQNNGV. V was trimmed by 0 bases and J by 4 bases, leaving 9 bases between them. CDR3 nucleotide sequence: TGTGCCAGCAGCTTAGACGTCCTAAGCACTGAAGCTTTCTTT. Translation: CASSLDVLSTEAFF.

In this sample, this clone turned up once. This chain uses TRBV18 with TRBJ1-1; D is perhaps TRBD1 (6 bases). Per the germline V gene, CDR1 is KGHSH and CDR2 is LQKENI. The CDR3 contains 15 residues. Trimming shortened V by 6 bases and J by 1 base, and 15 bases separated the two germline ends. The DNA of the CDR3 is TGTGCCAGCTCCGCATTGACAGGTGAGAACACTGAAGCTTTCTTT. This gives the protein CASSALTGENTEAFF.

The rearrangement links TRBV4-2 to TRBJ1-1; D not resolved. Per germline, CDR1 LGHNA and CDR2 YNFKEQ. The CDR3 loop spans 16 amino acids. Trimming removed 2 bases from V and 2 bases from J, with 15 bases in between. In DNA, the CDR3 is TGTGCCAGCAGCCAACAATCTAATCGAGCAAACACTGAAGCTTTCTTT. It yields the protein CASSQQSNRANTEAFF.

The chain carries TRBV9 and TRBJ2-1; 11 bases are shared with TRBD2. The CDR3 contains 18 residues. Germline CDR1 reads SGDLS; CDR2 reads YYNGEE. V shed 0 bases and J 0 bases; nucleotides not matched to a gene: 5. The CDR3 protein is CASSVETSGSPSYNEQFF. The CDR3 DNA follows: TGTGCCAGCAGCGTAGAAACTAGCGGGAGCCCCTCCTACAATGAGCAGTTCTTC. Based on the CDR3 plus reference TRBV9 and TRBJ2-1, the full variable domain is DSGVTQTPKHLITATGQRVTLRCSPRSGDLSVYWYQQSLDQGLQFLIQYYNGEERAKGNILERFSAQQFPDLHSELNLSSLELGDSALYFCASSVETSGSPSYNEQFFGPGTRLTVL.

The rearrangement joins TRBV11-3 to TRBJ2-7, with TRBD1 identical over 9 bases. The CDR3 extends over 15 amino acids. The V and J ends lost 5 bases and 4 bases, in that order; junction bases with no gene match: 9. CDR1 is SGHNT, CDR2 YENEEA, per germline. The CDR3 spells CASSDPGQGEYEQYF. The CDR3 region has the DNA TGTGCCAGCAGCGACCCGGGACAGGGTGAATACGAGCAGTACTTC.

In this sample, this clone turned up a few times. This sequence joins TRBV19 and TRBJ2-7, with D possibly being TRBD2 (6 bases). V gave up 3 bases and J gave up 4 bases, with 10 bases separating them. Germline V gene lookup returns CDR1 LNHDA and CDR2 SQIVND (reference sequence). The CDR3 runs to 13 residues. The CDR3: CASSIRAGYEQYF. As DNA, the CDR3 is TGTGCCAGTAGTATTAGGGCGGGATACGAGCAGTACTTC. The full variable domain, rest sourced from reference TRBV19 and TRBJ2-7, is DGGITQSPKYLFRKEGQNVTLSCEQNLNHDAMYWYRQDPGQGLRLIYYSQIVNDFQKGDIAEGYSVSREKKESFPLTVTSAQKNPTAFYLCASSIRAGYEQYFGPGTRLTVT.

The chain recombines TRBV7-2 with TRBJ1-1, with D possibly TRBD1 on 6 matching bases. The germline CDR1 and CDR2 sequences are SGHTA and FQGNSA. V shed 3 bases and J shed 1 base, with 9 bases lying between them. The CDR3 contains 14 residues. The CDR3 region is CASSLQGRNTEAFF. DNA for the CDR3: TGTGCCAGCAGCTTGCAGGGGCGGAACACTGAAGCTTTCTTT.

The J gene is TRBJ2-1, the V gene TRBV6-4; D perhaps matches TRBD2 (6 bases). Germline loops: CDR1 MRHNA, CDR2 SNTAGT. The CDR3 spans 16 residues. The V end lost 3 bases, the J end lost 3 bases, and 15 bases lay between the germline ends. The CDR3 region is CASSDGFSGDYNEQFF. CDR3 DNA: TGTGCCAGCAGTGATGGGTTTAGCGGAGACTACAATGAGCAGTTCTTC.

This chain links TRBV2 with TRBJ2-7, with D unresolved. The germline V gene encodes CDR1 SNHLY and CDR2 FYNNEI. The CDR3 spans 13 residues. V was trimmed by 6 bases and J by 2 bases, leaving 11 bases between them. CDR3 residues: CASRGTETYEQYF. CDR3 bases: TGTGCCAGCAGAGGAACAGAGACCTACGAGCAGTACTTC.

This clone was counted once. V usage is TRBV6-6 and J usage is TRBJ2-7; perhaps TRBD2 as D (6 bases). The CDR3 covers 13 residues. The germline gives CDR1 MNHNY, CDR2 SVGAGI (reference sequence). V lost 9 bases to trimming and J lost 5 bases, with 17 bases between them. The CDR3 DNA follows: TGTGCCAGTACATCCGGGGGAATCAACGAGCAGTACTTC. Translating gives CASTSGGINEQYF.

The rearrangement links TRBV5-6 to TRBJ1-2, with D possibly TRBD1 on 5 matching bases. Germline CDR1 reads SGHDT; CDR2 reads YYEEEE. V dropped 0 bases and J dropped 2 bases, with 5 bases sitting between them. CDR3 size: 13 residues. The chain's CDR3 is CASSLGQNYGYTF. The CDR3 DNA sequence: TGTGCCAGCAGCTTGGGACAGAACTATGGCTACACCTTC.

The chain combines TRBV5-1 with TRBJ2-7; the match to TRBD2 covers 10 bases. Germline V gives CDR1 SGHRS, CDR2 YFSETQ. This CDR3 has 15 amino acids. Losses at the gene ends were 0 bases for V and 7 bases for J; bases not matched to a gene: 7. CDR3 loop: CASSLERAGGREQYF. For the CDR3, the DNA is TGCGCCAGCAGCTTGGAACGAGCGGGAGGGAGGGAGCAGTACTTC.

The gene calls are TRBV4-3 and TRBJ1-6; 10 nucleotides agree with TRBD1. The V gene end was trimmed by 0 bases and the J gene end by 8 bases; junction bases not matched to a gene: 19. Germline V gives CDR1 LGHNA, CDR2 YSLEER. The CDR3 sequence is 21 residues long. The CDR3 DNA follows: TGCGCCAGCAGCCAAGAACCTCCGGGACAGGGGACGATTAGGGCCCATTCACCCCTCCACTTT. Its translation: CASSQEPPGQGTIRAHSPLHF.

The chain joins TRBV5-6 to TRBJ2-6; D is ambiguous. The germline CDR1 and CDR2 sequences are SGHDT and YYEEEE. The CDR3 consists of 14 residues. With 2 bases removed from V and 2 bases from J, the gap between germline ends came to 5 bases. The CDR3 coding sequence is TGTGCCAGCAGCTTAGCTCCTGGGGCCAACGTCCTGACTTTC. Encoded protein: CASSLAPGANVLTF.